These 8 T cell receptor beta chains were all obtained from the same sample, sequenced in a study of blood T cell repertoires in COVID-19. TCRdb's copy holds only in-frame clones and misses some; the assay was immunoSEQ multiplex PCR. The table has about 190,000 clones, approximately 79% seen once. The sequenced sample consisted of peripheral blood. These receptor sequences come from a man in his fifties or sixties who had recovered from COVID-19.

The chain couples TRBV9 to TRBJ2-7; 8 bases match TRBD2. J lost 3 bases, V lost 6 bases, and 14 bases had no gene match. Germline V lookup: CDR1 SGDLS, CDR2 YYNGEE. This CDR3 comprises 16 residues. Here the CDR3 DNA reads TGTGCCAGCACCAAGGGACTAGGAGAACGGGGCTACGAGCAGTACTTC. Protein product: CASTKGLGERGYEQYF.

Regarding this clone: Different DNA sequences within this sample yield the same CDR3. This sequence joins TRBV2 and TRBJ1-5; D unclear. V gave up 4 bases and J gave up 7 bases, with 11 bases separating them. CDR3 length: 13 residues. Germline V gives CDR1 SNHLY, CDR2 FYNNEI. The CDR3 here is CASSAGSNQPQHF. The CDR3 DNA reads TGTGCCAGCAGTGCGGGGAGTAACCAGCCCCAGCATTTT. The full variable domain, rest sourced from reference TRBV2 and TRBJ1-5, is EPEVTQTPSHQVTQMGQEVILRCVPISNHLYFYWYRQILGQKVEFLVSFYNNEISEKSEIFDDQFSVERPDGSNFTLKIRSTKLEDSAMYFCASSAGSNQPQHFGDGTRLSIL.

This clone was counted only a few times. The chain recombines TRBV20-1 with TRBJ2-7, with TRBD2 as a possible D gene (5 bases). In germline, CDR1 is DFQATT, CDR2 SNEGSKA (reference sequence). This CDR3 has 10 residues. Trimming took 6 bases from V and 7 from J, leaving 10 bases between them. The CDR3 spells CSAERGEQYF. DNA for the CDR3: TGCAGTGCAGAACGGGGAGAGCAGTACTTC.

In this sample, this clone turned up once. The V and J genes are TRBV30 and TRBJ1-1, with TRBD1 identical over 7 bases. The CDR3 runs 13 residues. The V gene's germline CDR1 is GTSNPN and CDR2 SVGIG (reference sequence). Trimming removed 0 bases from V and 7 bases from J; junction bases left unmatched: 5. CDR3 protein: CAWSVSRQGEAFF. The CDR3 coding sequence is TGTGCCTGGAGTGTGTCCCGACAGGGTGAAGCTTTCTTT.

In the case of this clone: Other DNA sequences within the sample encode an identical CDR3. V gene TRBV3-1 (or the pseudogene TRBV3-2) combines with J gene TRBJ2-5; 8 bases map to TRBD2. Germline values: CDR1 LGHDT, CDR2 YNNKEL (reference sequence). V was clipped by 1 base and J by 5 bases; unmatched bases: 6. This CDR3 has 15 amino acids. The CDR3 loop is CASSQGRGGWETQYF. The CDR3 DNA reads TGTGCCAGCAGCCAAGGTCGGGGGGGGTGGGAGACCCAGTACTTC.

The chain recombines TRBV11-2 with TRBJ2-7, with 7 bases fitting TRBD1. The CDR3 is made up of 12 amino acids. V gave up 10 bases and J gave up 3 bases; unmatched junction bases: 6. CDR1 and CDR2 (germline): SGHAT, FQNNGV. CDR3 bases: TGTGCCACCCGACAGGGAAACTACGAGCAGTACTTC. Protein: CATRQGNYEQYF.

The CDR3 DNA sequence: TGTGCCAGTAGTAGGGGACAGGGGGCTGAGGATGAGCAGTTCTTC. This sequence encodes CASSRGQGAEDEQFF. V and J are TRBV19 and TRBJ2-1, with 12 bases aligning to TRBD1. The CDR3 is 15 amino acids. J was trimmed by 8 bases and V by 4 bases; bases with no gene match: 6. Germline V gene data show CDR1 as LNHDA and CDR2 as SQIVND (reference sequence).

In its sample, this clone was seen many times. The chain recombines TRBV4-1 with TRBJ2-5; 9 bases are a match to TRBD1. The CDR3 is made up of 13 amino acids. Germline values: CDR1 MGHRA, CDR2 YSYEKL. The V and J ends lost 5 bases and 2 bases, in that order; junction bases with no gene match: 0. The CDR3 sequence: CASSDRGQETQYF. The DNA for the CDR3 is TGCGCCAGCAGCGACAGGGGGCAAGAGACCCAGTACTTC.